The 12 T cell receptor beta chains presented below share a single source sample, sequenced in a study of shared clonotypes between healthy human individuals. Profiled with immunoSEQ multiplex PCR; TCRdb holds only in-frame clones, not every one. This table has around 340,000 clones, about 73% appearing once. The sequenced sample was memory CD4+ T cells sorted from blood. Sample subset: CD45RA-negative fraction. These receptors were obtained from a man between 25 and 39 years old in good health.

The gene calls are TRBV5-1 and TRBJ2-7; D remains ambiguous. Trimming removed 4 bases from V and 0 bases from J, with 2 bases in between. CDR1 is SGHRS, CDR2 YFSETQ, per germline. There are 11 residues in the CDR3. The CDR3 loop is CASSGSYEQYF. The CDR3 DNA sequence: TGCGCCAGCAGCGGCTCCTACGAGCAGTACTTC.

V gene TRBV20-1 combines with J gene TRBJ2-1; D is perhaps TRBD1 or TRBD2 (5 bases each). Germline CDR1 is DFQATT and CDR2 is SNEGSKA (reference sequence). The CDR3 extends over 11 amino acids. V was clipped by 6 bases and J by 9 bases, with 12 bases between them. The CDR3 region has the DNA TGCAGTGCCACTACTAGGGGTGAGCAGTTCTTC. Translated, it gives CSATTRGEQFF.

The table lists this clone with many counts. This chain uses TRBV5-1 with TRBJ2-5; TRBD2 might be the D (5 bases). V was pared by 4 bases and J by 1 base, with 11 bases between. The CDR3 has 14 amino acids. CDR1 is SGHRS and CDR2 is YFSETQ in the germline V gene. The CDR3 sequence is CASSVSGLQETQYF. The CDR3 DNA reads TGCGCCAGCAGCGTGAGTGGACTCCAAGAGACCCAGTACTTC.

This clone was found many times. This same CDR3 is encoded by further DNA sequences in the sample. CDR3 loop: CASSLVRYTQYF. CDR3 nucleotides: TGTGCCAGCAGCCTCGTTCGGTATACGCAGTATTTT. The chain combines TRBV28 with TRBJ2-3; no clear D. Trimming pared 6 bases from V and 7 bases from J, leaving 11 bases between. The CDR3 runs to 12 residues. Germline V gives CDR1 MDHEN, CDR2 SYDVKM.

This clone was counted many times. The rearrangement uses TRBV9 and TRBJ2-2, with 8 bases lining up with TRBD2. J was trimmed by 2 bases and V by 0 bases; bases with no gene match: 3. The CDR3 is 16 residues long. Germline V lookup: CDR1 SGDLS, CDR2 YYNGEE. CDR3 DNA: TGTGCCAGCAGCGTAGAGCTAGCGGGCAACACCGGGGAGCTGTTTTTT. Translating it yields CASSVELAGNTGELFF.

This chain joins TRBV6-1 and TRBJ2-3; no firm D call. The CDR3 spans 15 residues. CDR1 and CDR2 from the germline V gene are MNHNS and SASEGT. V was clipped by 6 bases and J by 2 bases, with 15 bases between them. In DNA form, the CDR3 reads TGTGCCAGCAGCCCGGGTCTTTATGACACAGATACGCAGTATTTT. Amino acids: CASSPGLYDTDTQYF.

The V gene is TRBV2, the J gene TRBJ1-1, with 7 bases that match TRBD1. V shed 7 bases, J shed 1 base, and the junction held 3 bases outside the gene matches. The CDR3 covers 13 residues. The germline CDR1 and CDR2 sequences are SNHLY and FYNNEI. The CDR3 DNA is TGTGCCAGCATTCGGGACAGGAACACTGAAGCTTTCTTT. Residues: CASIRDRNTEAFF.

For the CDR3, the DNA is TGTGCCAGCACCACAAATTTGGATCCGGGACTAGCGGGAAGATACGAGCAGTACTTC. It translates to CASTTNLDPGLAGRYEQYF. The chain uses TRBV2 and TRBJ2-7, with TRBD2 identical over 13 bases. The J segment lost 4 bases and the V segment lost 7 bases, leaving 19 bases of the junction unmatched. Germline CDR1 is SNHLY and CDR2 is FYNNEI. This CDR3 has 19 residues.

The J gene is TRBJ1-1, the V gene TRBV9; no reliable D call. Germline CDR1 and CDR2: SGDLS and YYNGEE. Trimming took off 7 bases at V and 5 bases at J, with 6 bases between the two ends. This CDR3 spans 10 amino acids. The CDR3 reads CASLRTEAFF. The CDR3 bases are TGTGCCAGCTTGAGGACTGAAGCTTTCTTT.

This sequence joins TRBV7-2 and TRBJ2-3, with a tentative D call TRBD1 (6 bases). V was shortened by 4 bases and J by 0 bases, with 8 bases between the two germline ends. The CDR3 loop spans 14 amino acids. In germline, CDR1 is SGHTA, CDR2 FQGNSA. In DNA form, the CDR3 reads TGTGCCAGCAGCTGGACAGCTAGCACAGATACGCAGTATTTT. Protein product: CASSWTASTDTQYF.

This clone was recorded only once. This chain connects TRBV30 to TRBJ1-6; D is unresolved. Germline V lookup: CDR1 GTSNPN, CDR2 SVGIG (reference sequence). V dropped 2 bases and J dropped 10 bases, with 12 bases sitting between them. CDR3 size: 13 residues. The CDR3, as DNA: TGTGCCTGGAGTAGCGGGGTACGGTCACCCCTCCACTTT. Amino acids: CAWSSGVRSPLHF. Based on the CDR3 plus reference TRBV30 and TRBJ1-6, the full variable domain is SQTIHQWPATLVQPVGSPLSLECTVEGTSNPNLYWYRQAAGRGLQLLFYSVGIGQISSEVPQNLSASRPQDRQFILSSKKLLLSDSGFYLCAWSSGVRSPLHFGNGTRLTVT.

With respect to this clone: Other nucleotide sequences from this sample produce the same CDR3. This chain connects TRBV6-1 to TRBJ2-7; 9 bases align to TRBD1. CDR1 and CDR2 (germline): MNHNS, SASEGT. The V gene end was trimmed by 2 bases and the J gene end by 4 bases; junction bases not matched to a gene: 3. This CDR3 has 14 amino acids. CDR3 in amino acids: CASSELDRGYEQYF. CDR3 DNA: TGTGCCAGCAGTGAATTAGACAGGGGGTACGAGCAGTACTTC.